One and the same sample provided the 29 T cell receptor beta chains below, sequenced in a study of T-cell memory formation after mild COVID-19. From the 5' RACE reads, TCRdb called clonotypes with MiXCR, one entry per CDR3 protein. Of approximately 240,000 distinct CDR3 sequences in the sample, 16% were seen once. Sequencing used PBMCs or a T cell subset sorted from them (not recorded which). Every receptor here comes from a man younger than 35 who had mild COVID-19 (a few samples of this study predate the infection). Cell type and time point are not known.

The chain couples TRBV20-1 to TRBJ1-6; 9 nucleotides line up with TRBD1. CDR3 length: 13 amino acids. Germline CDR1 DFQATT, CDR2 SNEGSKA (reference sequence). For the CDR3, the DNA is TGCGCACTCGGGGGACAGGGCATTTCACCCCTCCACTTT. It yields the protein CALGGQGISPLHF.

The sample holds a few counts of this clonotype. The J gene is TRBJ2-1, the V gene TRBV9; D call uncertain. The V and J ends lost 4 bases and 7 bases respectively, with 12 bases between them. In germline, CDR1 is SGDLS, CDR2 YYNGEE. This CDR3 has 13 amino acids. The CDR3 DNA sequence: TGTGCCAGCAGCCTCCCCTCCAGGAATGAGCAGTTCTTC. Translating gives CASSLPSRNEQFF.

This clonotype was picked up a small number of times. The chain is built from TRBV11-2 and TRBJ2-1, with 11 nucleotides matching TRBD1. The germline V gene has CDR1 SGHAT and CDR2 FQNNGV. J lost 8 bases, V lost 3 bases, and 9 bases had no gene match. CDR3 length: 16 amino acids. The CDR3 coding sequence is TGTGCCAGCAGCTTGCCCGCCGGGACAGGGGGGCATGAGCAGTTCTTC. Its translation: CASSLPAGTGGHEQFF.

V and J are TRBV7-9 and TRBJ1-6; D remains ambiguous. From germline, CDR1 is SEHNR and CDR2 FQNEAQ (reference sequence). V was pared by 1 base and J by 10 bases, with 11 bases between. The CDR3 is 14 amino acids. CDR3 bases: TGTGCCAGCAGCTTAGGAGGGTCCTACTCACCCCTCCACTTT. Amino acids: CASSLGGSYSPLHF.

This clonotype was picked up a small number of times. CDR3 DNA: TGCGCCAGCAGTCTGACAGGGGGTGAAGCTTTCTTT. Translating it yields CASSLTGGEAFF. The chain links TRBV4-1 to TRBJ1-1, with 9 bases matching TRBD1. After removal of 6 bases from V and 7 bases from J, the junction contained 3 bases not matched to a gene. This CDR3 has 12 amino acids. The germline V gene encodes CDR1 MGHRA and CDR2 YSYEKL.

V usage is TRBV20-1 and J usage is TRBJ1-6, with 7 nucleotides matching TRBD1. V lost 3 bases to trimming and J lost 3 bases; unmatched junction nucleotides: 11. CDR3 length equals 17 residues. Germline CDR1 DFQATT, CDR2 SNEGSKA (reference sequence). CDR3 sequence: CSARDPEQGSYNSPLHF. The CDR3 nucleotides read TGCAGTGCTAGGGATCCGGAACAGGGGAGCTATAATTCACCCCTCCACTTT.

This chain connects TRBV7-6 to TRBJ2-3; D gene uncertain. The length of the CDR3 is 13 residues. CDR1 is SGHVS, CDR2 FNYEAQ, per germline. V was shortened by 2 bases and J by 4 bases, with 7 bases between the two germline ends. CDR3 nucleotide sequence: TGTGCCAGCAGCTTACAGTTATCAGATACGCAGTATTTT. Translated, it gives CASSLQLSDTQYF.

This clonotype has only a few counts. The chain has TRBV7-3 and TRBJ2-2; TRBD2 is a possible D gene (5 bases). V was shortened by 1 base and J by 6 bases, with 9 bases between the two germline ends. This CDR3 is built from 14 residues. CDR1 and CDR2 (germline): SGHTA, FQGTGA. CDR3 bases: TGTGCCAGCAGCTTAAACCTAGCAGCCGGGGAGCTGTTTTTT. Translation: CASSLNLAAGELFF.

This clonotype was recorded a few times. The chain is built from TRBV2 and TRBJ1-5; 8 bases are shared with TRBD1. This CDR3 is 15 amino acids long. Germline values: CDR1 SNHLY, CDR2 FYNNEI. Germline trimming cut 4 bases from V and 3 bases from J; bases unmatched to any gene: 5. The CDR3 nucleotides read TGTGCCAGCAGTGTCTGGGACAGGACCAATCAGCCCCAGCATTTT. Translated, it gives CASSVWDRTNQPQHF.

This clonotype was detected many times. J is TRBJ2-1 and V is TRBV5-1; 7 nucleotides align to TRBD1. Germline-derived CDR1 and CDR2 are SGHRS and YFSETQ. The CDR3 extends over 15 amino acids. The V segment lost 4 bases and the J segment 6 bases; nucleotides outside the gene matches: 10. The CDR3 nucleotides read TGCGCCAGCAGCCAGAGACAGGGTAGAAGCAATGAGCAGTTCTTC. Protein: CASSQRQGRSNEQFF.

This chain connects TRBV7-2 to TRBJ2-3; 8 bases match TRBD2. The germline CDR1 and CDR2 sequences are SGHTA and FQGNSA. The CDR3 totals 15 residues. Germline trimming cut 5 bases from V and 1 base from J; bases unmatched to any gene: 5. Here the CDR3 DNA reads TGTGCCAGCAGCGATCTACTAGCGGGCACAGATACGCAGTATTTT. Protein: CASSDLLAGTDTQYF.

The gene calls are TRBV10-3 and TRBJ2-1, with a weak D call TRBD1 (5 bases). CDR1 ENHRY and CDR2 SYGVKD come from the germline V gene. The CDR3 totals 13 residues. Deletions cut 5 bases from V and 7 bases from J, with 12 bases between. CDR3 nucleotides: TGTGCCATCAGTATATCGACAGAAAATGAGCAGTTCTTC. This translates into CAISISTENEQFF.

This clonotype has only a few counts. This chain connects TRBV15 to TRBJ2-3; D not resolved. CDR1 LNHNV and CDR2 YYDKDF come from the germline V gene (reference sequence). V gave up 0 bases and J gave up 8 bases, with 18 bases separating them. The CDR3 runs to 16 residues. CDR3 DNA sequence: TGTGCCACCAGCAGAGATCCTCGGGCTTCAGTGGGTACGCAGTATTTT. It encodes CATSRDPRASVGTQYF. The full variable domain, in which reference TRBV15 and TRBJ2-3 provide the parts outside the CDR3, is DAMVIQNPRYQVTQFGKPVTLSCSQTLNHNVMYWYQQKSSQAPKLLFHYYDKDFNNEADTPDNFQSRRPNTSFCFLDIRSPGLGDTAMYLCATSRDPRASVGTQYFGPGTRLTVL.

The rearrangement joins TRBV28 to TRBJ2-3, with TRBD1 identical over 11 bases. V lost 5 bases, J lost 7 bases, and 8 bases stayed unmatched. This CDR3 contains 15 residues. CDR1 and CDR2 (germline): MDHEN, SYDVKM. CDR3: CASSTSGQGVYTQYF. CDR3 in DNA: TGTGCCAGCAGTACCTCGGGACAGGGGGTATATACGCAGTATTTT.

This clonotype was seen repeatedly, ten times or more. The chain has TRBV7-8 and TRBJ2-1; unclear D gene. This CDR3 region has 12 residues. V lost 4 bases and J 5 bases, leaving 6 bases between the germline ends. CDR1 is SGHVS, CDR2 FQNEAQ, per germline. The DNA of the CDR3 is TGTGCCAGCAGCTCCTTTAACAATGAGCAGTTCTTC. Translating gives CASSSFNNEQFF.

This clonotype occurred many times. The chain is built from TRBV24-1 and TRBJ1-5; 8 bases line up with TRBD1. There are 16 residues in the CDR3. V lost 4 bases and J lost 8; bases outside the gene matches: 12. Germline CDR1 and CDR2: KGHDR and SFDVKD. The chain's CDR3 is CATSDGGQGGGEPQHF. DNA for the CDR3: TGTGCCACCAGTGACGGTGGACAGGGCGGGGGAGAGCCCCAGCATTTT.

This chain uses TRBV27 with TRBJ1-6; TRBD1 might be the D (5 bases). This CDR3 has 16 amino acids. The V gene lost 6 bases and the J gene lost 6 bases, with 18 bases spanning the gap. Germline values: CDR1 MNHEY, CDR2 SMNVEV (reference sequence). CDR3 residues: CASSLVGGFGNSPLHF. The CDR3 DNA reads TGTGCCAGCAGCCTCGTGGGGGGGTTCGGTAATTCACCCCTCCACTTT.

The rearrangement uses TRBV5-1 and TRBJ2-1; 8 nucleotides line up with TRBD2. This CDR3 has 15 amino acids. Trimming cost V 5 bases and J 3 bases; bases outside gene matches: 7. CDR1 SGHRS and CDR2 YFSETQ come from the germline V gene. CDR3 bases: TGCGCCAGCAGGTCCGTCGGGGGGGTCTACAATGAGCAGTTCTTC. The encoded protein is CASRSVGGVYNEQFF.

At least ten counts were recorded for this clonotype. The chain carries TRBV5-1 and TRBJ2-1, with a weak D call TRBD2 (5 bases). In germline, CDR1 is SGHRS, CDR2 YFSETQ. Deletions cut 0 bases from V and 2 bases from J, with 9 bases between. The length of the CDR3 is 15 residues. The CDR3 loop is CASSLGLAPYNEQFF. The CDR3 nucleotides read TGCGCCAGCAGCTTGGGGCTAGCACCCTACAATGAGCAGTTCTTC.

This clonotype was counted only a few times. CDR3 residues: CASSPPRGYGELFF. CDR3 nucleotides: TGTGCCAGCTCACCACCGCGGGGATACGGGGAGCTGTTTTTT. This sequence joins TRBV18 and TRBJ2-2; possible D gene TRBD2, 6 bases. CDR3 length: 14 residues. The V gene's germline CDR1 is KGHSH and CDR2 LQKENI. V was shortened by 0 bases and J by 7 bases, with 9 bases between the two germline ends.

This clonotype came up a few times. The chain uses TRBV5-6 and TRBJ2-5; a weak D match, TRBD1 (5 bases). V was clipped by 4 bases and J by 5 bases, with 9 bases between them. The CDR3 spans 12 residues. Germline V gene data show CDR1 as SGHDT and CDR2 as YYEEEE. CDR3: CASSGHRETQYF. DNA for the CDR3: TGTGCCAGCAGCGGACATAGGGAGACCCAGTACTTC.

The V gene is TRBV3-1, the J gene TRBJ2-7; D not resolved. This CDR3 has 13 residues. CDR1 and CDR2 (germline): LGHDT, YNNKEL (reference sequence). V was pared by 5 bases and J by 4 bases, with 12 bases between. CDR3: CASSTNGVYEQYF. DNA of the CDR3: TGTGCCAGCAGCACAAACGGAGTTTACGAGCAGTACTTC.

In this sample, this clonotype turned up a few times. This chain connects TRBV20-1 to TRBJ2-3; weak D call: TRBD1 (6 bases). Trimming removed 4 bases from V and 6 bases from J, with 14 bases in between. CDR3 length equals 13 residues. Germline CDR1 reads DFQATT; CDR2 reads SNEGSKA (reference sequence). The CDR3 DNA follows: TGCAGTGCTATTGCCCCAGGGGTGGATACGCAGTATTTT. Its translation is CSAIAPGVDTQYF.

The chain carries TRBV5-1 and TRBJ2-1, with 8 positions matching TRBD1. Looked up from germline, CDR1 is SGHRS and CDR2 is YFSETQ. The junction had 7 bases not matched to a gene; V was cut back by 7 bases and J by 4 bases. CDR3 length: 14 residues. CDR3 coding DNA: TGCGCCAGCGAGCAGGGGGCCGGATACAATGAGCAGTTCTTC. Amino acids: CASEQGAGYNEQFF.

This clonotype has just a few counts. This chain connects TRBV20-1 to TRBJ2-5; 7 bases align to TRBD2. Germline lookup yields CDR1 DFQATT and CDR2 SNEGSKA (reference sequence). CDR3 size: 12 residues. The V segment lost 6 bases and the J segment 6 bases; nucleotides outside the gene matches: 7. This CDR3 is CSAPGLGQTQYF. For the CDR3, the DNA is TGCAGTGCGCCCGGACTAGGCCAGACCCAGTACTTC.

This chain links TRBV10-3 with TRBJ2-4, with 7 bases fitting TRBD1. Germline lookup yields CDR1 ENHRY and CDR2 SYGVKD. The CDR3 extends over 15 amino acids. V lost 0 bases, J lost 2 bases, and 1 base stayed unmatched. The CDR3, as DNA: TGTGCCATCAGTGAGTCGACAGGGTCCAAAAACATTCAGTACTTC. As protein: CAISESTGSKNIQYF.

This clonotype was observed a handful of times. The DNA for the CDR3 is TGTGCCAGCAGTTTGACAGGGGGCGGCTATAGCAATCAGCCCCAGCATTTT. Translation gives CASSLTGGGYSNQPQHF. The chain has TRBV2 and TRBJ1-5; the match to TRBD1 covers 10 bases. Per germline, CDR1 SNHLY and CDR2 FYNNEI. V was clipped by 5 bases and J by 0 bases; unmatched bases: 7. This CDR3 comprises 17 residues.

This clonotype was seen at least ten times. V is TRBV28 and J is TRBJ1-1; 9 positions agree with TRBD1. This CDR3 region has 13 residues. J was trimmed by 8 bases and V by 4 bases; bases with no gene match: 5. CDR1 MDHEN and CDR2 SYDVKM come from the germline V gene. The CDR3 sequence is CASSWGGQGEAFF. The CDR3 DNA reads TGTGCCAGCAGTTGGGGGGGACAGGGCGAAGCTTTCTTT.

The sample holds a few counts of this clonotype. The CDR3 DNA follows: TGCGCCAGCAGCCAAGATGGGGTCACACACAACTATGGCTACACCTTC. Residues: CASSQDGVTHNYGYTF. V is TRBV4-3 and J is TRBJ1-2; D unresolved. CDR3 length equals 16 residues. CDR1 is LGHNA, CDR2 YSLEER, per germline. Trimming shortened V by 0 bases and J by 2 bases, and 13 bases separated the two germline ends.